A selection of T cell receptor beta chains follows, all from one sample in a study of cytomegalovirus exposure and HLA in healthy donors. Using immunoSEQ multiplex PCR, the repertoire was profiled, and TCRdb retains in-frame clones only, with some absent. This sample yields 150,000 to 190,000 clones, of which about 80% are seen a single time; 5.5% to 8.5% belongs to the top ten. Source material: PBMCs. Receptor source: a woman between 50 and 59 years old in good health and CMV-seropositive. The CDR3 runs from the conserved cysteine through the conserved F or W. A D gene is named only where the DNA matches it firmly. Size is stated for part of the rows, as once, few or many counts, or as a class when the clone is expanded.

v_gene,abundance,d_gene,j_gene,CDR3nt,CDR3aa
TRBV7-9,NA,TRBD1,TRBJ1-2,TGTGCCAGCAGCTTTGACAGGGCCGGCTACACCTTC,CASSFDRAGYTF
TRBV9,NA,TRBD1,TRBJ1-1,TGTGCCAGCTCCGAGACAGGGGAGACTGAAGCTTTCTTT,CASSETGETEAFF
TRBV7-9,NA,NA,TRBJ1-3,TGTGCCAGCAGCTTAGCGTTGAGGCAGGGGTCTGGAAACACCATATATTTT,CASSLALRQGSGNTIYF
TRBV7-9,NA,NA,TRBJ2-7,TGTGCCAGCAGCTCCCCTGGACTCCTCTACGAGCAGTACTTC,CASSSPGLLYEQYF
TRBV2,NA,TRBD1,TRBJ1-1,TGTGCCAGCAGTCCGCGGGACAGGGTCTCTGAAGCTTTCTTT,CASSPRDRVSEAFF
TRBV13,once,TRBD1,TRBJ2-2,TGTGCCAGCAGCACCGGACAGGGGGGAACCGGGGAGCTGTTTTTT,CASSTGQGGTGELFF
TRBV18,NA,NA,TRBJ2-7,TGTGCCAGCTCACCAGTGACAGACTCCTACGAGCAGTACTTC,CASSPVTDSYEQYF
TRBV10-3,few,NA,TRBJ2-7,TGTGCCATCAGTGAGACGGCCTACGAGCAGTACTTC,CAISETAYEQYF
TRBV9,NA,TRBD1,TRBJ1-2,TGTGCCAGCACGCTCGGACAGGACTATGGCTACACCTTC,CASTLGQDYGYTF
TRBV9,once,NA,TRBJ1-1,TGTGCCAGCAGCGTAGTTTCAGGGGCGACTGAAGCTTTCTTT,CASSVVSGATEAFF
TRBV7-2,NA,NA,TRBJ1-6,TGTGCCAGCAGGGGGGGGGTAGGGTCACCCCTCCACTTT,CASRGGVGSPLHF